These T cell receptor beta chains were read from a single sample in a study of T cell responses to AZD1222 COVID-19 vaccine. The data were produced by immunoSEQ multiplex PCR, yet TCRdb's version contains in-frame clones alone and is incomplete. The table has 150,000 to 190,000 clones, 90% seen once. This specimen consisted of peripheral blood, obtained on day 0 of AZD1222 vaccination. Receptors were obtained from an adult in good health. Both conserved end residues are part of each CDR3. Some rows have no size entry. The others give once, few or many, or a class for an expanded clone.

len | abundance | v_gene | CDR3aa
13 | - | TRBV5-5 | CASSFGLNNEQFF
16 | - | TRBV5-1 | CASSLAPGSNTGELFF
16 | - | TRBV6-5 | CASSYAAGGWGNEQFF
16 | - | TRBV10-3 | CAISGGLAGGEDTQYF
16 | - | TRBV5-1 | CASSPKAGGSYNEQFF
14 | - | TRBV5-1 | CASSPRGENYGYTF
17 | - | TRBV10-2 | CASSEYDTGTGSYEQYF
15 | - | TRBV11-2 | CASSLEVSTNYGYTF
14 | - | TRBV6-5 | CASSLRPSSYEQYF
15 | - | TRBV5-5 | CASRLRAGVEEKLFF
14 | - | TRBV28 | CASSLDGGFTEAFF
16 | - | TRBV13 | CASSLITDLLNTEAFF
13 | few | TRBV29-1 | CSVRDFLAYEQYF
19 | - | TRBV28 | CASSRTGGFRHNPTDTQYF
18 | - | TRBV6-2/TRBV6-3 | CASSPALAGFYLTDTQYF
14 | - | TRBV3-1/TRBV3-2 | CASSQGISNQPQHF
15 | - | TRBV28 | CASNQRGAGNSEQYF